This passage covers 29 T cell receptor beta chains from one sample sequenced in a study of tumor and adjacent non-tumor tissue in lung cancer. A modified ARM-PCR protocol with three rounds of nested PCR amplified TCRbeta. TCRdb fed the multiplex PCR reads into MiXCR, producing one record per CDR3 protein. The repertoire has 40,000 to 45,000 distinct CDR3 sequences, around 67% of them found once; the top ten carry 15% to 20%. RNA was extracted from bulk tissue without any cell sorting. Distant lung tissue was collected more than 3 cm away from the tumor edge. Sequenced sample: distant non-tumor lung tissue. These receptors originate from a woman in her 40s with non-small cell lung cancer.

Details on this clonotype: A clone one base away is much larger, so this may be a read error. The chain joins TRBV7-9 to TRBJ2-7, with no clear D. CDR3 length: 14 residues. Germline V gives CDR1 SEHNR, CDR2 FQNEAQ (reference sequence). V was trimmed by 5 bases and J by 3 bases, leaving 14 bases between them. The CDR3 loop is CASSPLTPNYEQYF. CDR3 nucleotides: TGTGCCAGCAGCCCGCTTACCCCCAACTACGAGCAGTACTTC.

Concerning this clonotype: This may stem from a read error, because a much larger clone lies one nucleotide away. J is TRBJ2-7 and V is TRBV5-6; D not certain. V shed 1 base and J shed 5 bases, with 7 bases lying between them. This CDR3 contains 12 residues. The germline gives CDR1 SGHDT, CDR2 YYEEEE. CDR3 amino acids: CASSLRGHEQYF. Written as DNA, the CDR3 is TGTGCCAGCAGCTTGAGAGGTCACGAGCAGTACTTC.

With regard to this clonotype: With a much larger clone just one base away, this may be a read error. The genes are TRBV5-1 and TRBJ2-7, with 7 bases that match TRBD1. In germline, CDR1 is SGHRS, CDR2 YFSETQ. The CDR3 covers 15 residues. The CDR3 sequence is CACSLYPGTAYEQYF. CDR3 in DNA: TGCGCCTGCAGCTTGTACCCCGGGACAGCCTACGAGCAGTACTTC.

This clonotype occurred once. A single base separates this from a much larger clone, so it may be a read error. The chain employs TRBV7-9 and TRBJ1-1; 11 nucleotides match TRBD1. The CDR3 is 16 amino acids. V lost 2 bases and J lost 10; bases outside the gene matches: 12. The germline V gene encodes CDR1 SEHNR and CDR2 FQNEAQ (reference sequence). The CDR3 spells CASSLIGQGAGAGAFF. CDR3 nucleotides: TGTGCCAGCAGCTTAATCGGACAGGGGGCCGGCGCTGGAGCTTTCTTT.

To note about this clonotype: At one boundary the junction diverges from the germline segment, which might be a read error. The chain carries TRBV11-2 and TRBJ2-7, with 8 nucleotides matching TRBD2. The germline CDR1 and CDR2 sequences are SGHAT and FQNNGV. This CDR3 region has 15 residues. CDR3 coding DNA: TGTGCCAGCAGCTTAGGACCGGGGGGGATGTACGTGCAGTACTTC. It specifies CASSLGPGGMYVQYF.

This clonotype has only one observation. J is TRBJ2-1 and V is TRBV5-6; 11 nucleotides align to TRBD2. V shed 7 bases, J shed 6 bases, and the junction held 15 bases outside the gene matches. The CDR3 is 17 amino acids. CDR1 is SGHDT, CDR2 YYEEEE, per germline. Written as DNA, the CDR3 is TGTGCCAGCTTGGGAACTAGCGGGGGCCGGAACTGCAATGAGCAGTTCTTC. Encoded protein: CASLGTSGGRNCNEQFF.

This clonotype was seen at least ten times. This sequence joins TRBV7-2 and TRBJ2-7, with 7 bases lining up with TRBD2. The CDR3 loop spans 15 amino acids. Germline V gene sequence: CDR1 SGHTA, CDR2 FQGNSA. The V segment lost 5 bases and the J segment 4 bases; nucleotides outside the gene matches: 11. The CDR3 spells CASSREAGRFYEQYF. CDR3 nucleotides: TGTGCCAGCAGCCGGGAGGCGGGTCGGTTTTACGAGCAGTACTTC.

The rearrangement joins TRBV11-2 to TRBJ2-3, with 10 bases fitting TRBD1. Unmatched junction bases numbered 13, after V lost 10 bases and J lost 6 bases. Germline loops: CDR1 SGHAT, CDR2 FQNNGV. The CDR3 is made up of 15 amino acids. The CDR3 DNA is TGTGCCATCAACGAACGACAGGGGGCCTGGGATACGCAGTATTTT. It translates to CAINERQGAWDTQYF. The entire variable domain, with the rest obtained from reference TRBV11-2 and TRBJ2-3, is as follows: EAGVAQSPRYKIIEKRQSVAFWCNPISGHATLYWYQQILGQGPKLLIQFQNNGVVDDSQLPKDRFSAERLKGVDSTLKIQPAKLEDSAVYLCAINERQGAWDTQYFGPGTRLTVL.

A word on this clonotype: Germline and junction disagree at one end, which may indicate a read error. The genes are TRBV7-9 and TRBJ2-3, with 7 bases matching TRBD1. Germline lookup yields CDR1 SEHNR and CDR2 FQNEAQ (reference sequence). The CDR3 sequence is 16 residues long. The CDR3 is CAGSGPGQRSTDTQYF. The CDR3 nucleotides read TGCGCCGGCAGCGGTCCGGGACAGCGAAGCACAGATACGCAGTATTTT. Combining the CDR3 with reference TRBV7-9 and TRBJ2-3 gives the whole variable domain DTGVSQNPRHKITKRGQNVTFRCDPISEHNRLYWYRQTLGQGPEFLTYFQNEAQLEKSRLLSDRFSAERPKGSFSTLEIQRTEQGDSAMYLCAGSGPGQRSTDTQYFGPGTRLTVL.

This clonotype has more than one count but fewer than ten. The J gene is TRBJ1-1, the V gene TRBV7-6; D not certain. CDR3 length: 12 amino acids. V lost 4 bases and J 10 bases, leaving 13 bases between the germline ends. Germline CDR1 reads SGHVS; CDR2 reads FNYEAQ. The CDR3 protein is CASSSRSGLAFF. The CDR3 bases are TGTGCCAGCAGCTCGCGCAGCGGGTTAGCTTTCTTT.

Comments on this clonotype: A read error may produce the germline difference seen at one junction end. V gene TRBV11-2 combines with J gene TRBJ1-6; a possible D gene is TRBD1 (6 bases). CDR3 length: 17 residues. The V gene's germline CDR1 is SGHAT and CDR2 FQNNGV. The CDR3 region has the DNA TGTGCCAGCAGCTCAACATTAGGGACAAACTGGAGTTCACCCCCCCACTTC. Its translation is CASSSTLGTNWSSPPHF. The variable domain in full, completed from reference TRBV11-2 and TRBJ1-6, reads EAGVAQSPRYKIIEKRQSVAFWCNPISGHATLYWYQQILGQGPKLLIQFQNNGVVDDSQLPKDRFSAERLKGVDSTLKIQPAKLEDSAVYLCASSSTLGTNWSSPPHFGNGTRLTVT.

For this clonotype: The junction does not match germline at one end; this may be a read error. V is TRBV6-6 and J is TRBJ2-3; the D gene could be TRBD1 or TRBD2 (5 bases each). CDR1 MNHNY and CDR2 SVGAGI come from the germline V gene (reference sequence). This CDR3 region has 14 residues. The CDR3 DNA is TGTGTCAGCAGTTACCTCCGGGACGGCGATACGCTGTATTTT. Translated, it gives CVSSYLRDGDTLYF.

In the case of this clonotype: No conserved phenylalanine or tryptophan is present at the end of the CDR3, so a read error is the likely explanation. This rearrangement joins TRBV11-2 to TRBJ2-4, with a possible D match to TRBD1 (5 bases). Germline CDR1 reads SGHAT; CDR2 reads FQNNGV. The CDR3 runs 13 residues. Trimming pared 5 bases from V and 8 bases from J, leaving 13 bases between. The DNA for the CDR3 is TGTGCCAGCAGCAAAAGACAGAAGGACATTCAGTACATC. Its protein is CASSKRQKDIQYI.

About this clonotype: A read error may be the cause here, since a much bigger clone is one base away. This chain joins TRBV6-5 and TRBJ1-5; D gene uncertain. This CDR3 is built from 12 residues. Deletions cut 5 bases from V and 4 bases from J, with 6 bases between. Germline CDR1 and CDR2: MNHEY and SVGAGI. This CDR3 is CASSNGNQPQHF. CDR3 DNA: TGTGCCAGCAGTAATGGGAATCAGCCCCAGCATTTT.

Notes on this clonotype: It may be a read error: a sequence one base away is much more abundant. The genes are TRBV12-3 or TRBV12-4 and TRBJ1-1; D is unclear. CDR3 length: 14 residues. The CDR3 loop is CASSSSTGNTGAFF. The CDR3 nucleotides are TGTGCCAGCAGTTCATCGACCGGGAACACTGGAGCTTTCTTT.

For this clonotype: Just one base apart from a much larger clone, this may be a read error. The rearrangement links TRBV30 to TRBJ1-5; tentatively, D is TRBD1 (6 bases). The length of the CDR3 is 14 residues. Per germline, CDR1 GTSNPN and CDR2 SVGIG (reference sequence). V shed 4 bases and J shed 4 bases, with 14 bases lying between them. This chain's CDR3 is CAWIIDRINQPQHF. The CDR3 DNA reads as TGTGCCTGGATTATTGACAGGATAAATCAGCCCCAGCATTTT.

Comment on this clonotype: Sequence at one end of the junction differs from germline and may be a read error. The V gene is TRBV20-1, the J gene TRBJ2-3; D may be TRBD2 (5 bases). Germline values: CDR1 DFQATT, CDR2 SNEGSKA (reference sequence). CDR3 length equals 12 residues. CDR3: CSASEGTDMQYF. The CDR3 bases are TGCAGTGCCAGCGAGGGCACAGATATGCAGTATTTT.

In its sample, this clonotype was seen a few times. V and J are TRBV30 and TRBJ2-5; no reliable D call. The germline V gene encodes CDR1 GTSNPN and CDR2 SVGIG (reference sequence). The CDR3 sequence is 15 residues long. Trimming pared 0 bases from V and 7 bases from J, leaving 18 bases between. DNA of the CDR3: TGTGCCTGGAGTGTACCTGGTCCCGATACCGGGACCCAGTACTTC. Translating it yields CAWSVPGPDTGTQYF.

The CDR3 DNA reads as TGTGCCAGCAGCTTAGGGGTAAAGGGTCGGCAGCCCCAGCATTTT. Amino acid sequence: CASSLGVKGRQPQHF. V gene TRBV7-2 combines with J gene TRBJ1-5; D gene uncertain. The CDR3 length is 15 residues. CDR1 is SGHTA and CDR2 is FQGNSA in the germline V gene. V was cut by 1 base and J by 7 bases, with 14 bases left in between.

This clonotype has at least ten counts. The chain uses TRBV29-1 and TRBJ1-2, with D possibly being TRBD1 (5 bases). Between the trimmed V and J ends, which lost 0 bases and 2 bases, there was a span of 10 bases. The CDR3 spans 14 residues. From germline, CDR1 is SQVTM and CDR2 ANQGSEA. The CDR3, as DNA: TGCAGCGTTGAAGAGCTTGGGGGGAACTATGGCTACACCTTC. It encodes CSVEELGGNYGYTF.

Of note for this clonotype: A read error may produce the germline difference seen at one junction end. The chain employs TRBV11-2 and TRBJ2-4; a weak D match, TRBD1 (6 bases). The CDR3 has 17 residues. CDR1 is SGHAT, CDR2 FQNNGV, per germline. The CDR3, as DNA: TGCGCCAGCAGCCTAGAAACACAGGGTGGAGCCAAAAACATTCAGTACTTC. As protein: CASSLETQGGAKNIQYF.

Regarding this clonotype: It may be a read error: a sequence one base away is much more abundant. The conserved phenylalanine or tryptophan normally closing the CDR3 is absent here, so this likely arose from a read error. V is TRBV30 and J is TRBJ2-7; the D gene could be TRBD1 or TRBD2 (5 bases each). From germline, CDR1 is GTSNPN and CDR2 SVGIG (reference sequence). The CDR3 sequence is 13 residues long. Trimming stripped 3 bases from V and 1 base from J, with 10 bases between. CDR3 region: CAWSWDGSYEQYL. The DNA of the CDR3 is TGTGCCTGGAGCTGGGACGGTTCCTACGAGCAGTACCTC.

This clonotype was seen ten or more times. The chain recombines TRBV20-1 with TRBJ2-1; 14 bases fit TRBD2. The CDR3 covers 15 residues. V gave up 5 bases and J gave up 6 bases; unmatched junction bases: 6. CDR1 is DFQATT and CDR2 is SNEGSKA in the germline V gene (reference sequence). For the CDR3, the DNA is TGCAGTGCTCTTAGACTAGCGGGGGGGCCCAATGAGCAGTTCTTC. Amino acids: CSALRLAGGPNEQFF.

The V call is TRBV12-3 or TRBV12-4, the J call TRBJ2-1, with 13 bases fitting TRBD2. The CDR3 sequence is 16 residues long. The J segment lost 15 bases and the V segment lost 9 bases, leaving 20 bases of the junction unmatched. The CDR3 protein is CASQRAGTSGANARFF. In DNA form, the CDR3 reads TGTGCCAGTCAGAGGGCGGGGACTAGCGGGGCCAATGCGCGGTTCTTC.

About this clonotype: The junction differs from germline at one of its ends, possibly a read error. The J gene is TRBJ2-2, the V gene TRBV20-1, with TRBD2 matching over 12 bases. CDR1 and CDR2 from the germline V gene are DFQATT and SNEGSKA (reference sequence). CDR3 size: 15 residues. The CDR3 region is CSARTSGGGTGKLFF. Here the CDR3 DNA reads TGCAGTGCTAGGACTAGCGGGGGCGGCACCGGGAAGCTATTTTTC.

Of note for this clonotype: At one end the junction does not follow the germline gene, possibly because of a read error. The chain employs TRBV11-2 and TRBJ1-1; D is unclear. Germline V CDR1 and CDR2: SGHAT, FQNNGV. There are 13 residues in the CDR3. The CDR3 nucleotides are TGTGTCAGCAGCTTATCCCTGAACACTGAAGCTTTCTTT. Translating it yields CVSSLSLNTEAFF.

Worth noting for this clonotype: Germline is not matched at one junction end, which may reflect a read error. The V gene is TRBV28, the J gene TRBJ2-3; D possibly corresponds to TRBD1 (5 bases). Germline assignment: CDR1 MDHEN and CDR2 SYDVKM. This CDR3 is 16 amino acids long. The CDR3 sequence: CASSPNRWPSTDTQYF. The CDR3 bases are TGCGCCAGCAGTCCGAACAGGTGGCCCAGCACAGATACGCAGTATTTT.

As to this clonotype: With a much larger clone just one base away, this may be a read error. The chain has TRBV2 and TRBJ2-5; D possibly corresponds to TRBD1 (6 bases). This CDR3 is built from 12 residues. CDR1 and CDR2 from the germline V gene are SNHLY and FYNNEI. Between the trimmed V and J ends, which lost 7 bases and 3 bases, there was a span of 9 bases. The DNA for the CDR3 is TGTGCCAGCATCAGGGGTAAAGAGACCCAGTACTTC. This codes for CASIRGKETQYF.

This clonotype is classed as medium-sized. The chain combines TRBV11-2 with TRBJ2-7; a possible D gene is TRBD2 (6 bases). CDR3 length equals 15 residues. Germline V gene data show CDR1 as SGHAT and CDR2 as FQNNGV. Trimming took 5 bases from V and 3 from J, leaving 17 bases between them. The CDR3 nucleotides are TGTGCCAGCAGCCGTCGGGGGAGTAACGACTACGAGCAGTACTTC. Amino acid sequence: CASSRRGSNDYEQYF.